A single sample is the source of the 16 T cell receptor beta chains below, sequenced in a study of T cell responses to AZD1222 COVID-19 vaccine. Clones were read by immunoSEQ multiplex PCR, and TCRdb kept only the in-frame ones, dropping some. Here the sample spans 150,000 to 200,000 clones, roughly 92% being singletons. The input for sequencing was peripheral blood, taken on day 0 of AZD1222 vaccination. These receptors were obtained from an adult in good health.

The chain is built from TRBV12-5 and TRBJ2-3; D unresolved. The CDR3 totals 13 residues. Germline V CDR1 and CDR2: LGHNT, FRNRAP. V was pared by 4 bases and J by 6 bases, with 11 bases between. The CDR3: CASGSPPTDTQYF. The DNA of the CDR3 is TGTGCTAGTGGTTCACCCCCTACGGATACGCAGTATTTT.

This clone came up once. The chain joins TRBV5-1 to TRBJ2-3; no reliable D call. Germline V CDR1 and CDR2: SGHRS, YFSETQ. The CDR3 contains 16 residues. Between the trimmed V and J ends, which lost 0 bases and 3 bases, there was a span of 14 bases. CDR3 sequence (DNA): TGCGCCAGCAGCTTGGCCGGTGGCGTTGTGACAGATACGCAGTATTTT. It yields the protein CASSLAGGVVTDTQYF. The complete variable domain, with remaining parts taken from reference TRBV5-1 and TRBJ2-3, reads KAGVTQTPRYLIKTRGQQVTLSCSPISGHRSVSWYQQTPGQGLQFLFEYFSETQRNKGNFPGRFSGRQFSNSRSEMNVSTLELGDSALYLCASSLAGGVVTDTQYFGPGTRLTVL.

This rearrangement joins TRBV19 to TRBJ1-2; unclear D gene. V was pared by 3 bases and J by 9 bases, with 14 bases between. Germline V CDR1 and CDR2: LNHDA, SQIVND (reference sequence). The CDR3 runs 13 residues. The CDR3 spells CASSITRQGSYTF. CDR3 nucleotide sequence: TGTGCCAGTAGTATCACCCGACAAGGAAGCTACACCTTC.

The chain links TRBV7-6 to TRBJ2-5, with 10 positions matching TRBD2. CDR3 length: 15 amino acids. In germline, CDR1 is SGHVS, CDR2 FNYEAQ. V shed 1 base, J shed 4 bases, and the junction held 3 bases outside the gene matches. The CDR3 loop is CASSLGLAGAETQYF. The CDR3 DNA sequence: TGTGCCAGCAGCTTAGGCCTAGCGGGGGCAGAGACCCAGTACTTC.

CDR3 amino acids: CASSLGLGGDRAFF. DNA of the CDR3: TGTGCCAGCAGCTTGGGCCTTGGGGGGGACCGTGCTTTCTTT. The chain is built from TRBV7-8 and TRBJ1-1; TRBD1 might be the D (5 bases). Trimming took off 3 bases at V and 11 bases at J, with 19 bases between the two ends. Germline CDR1 reads SGHVS; CDR2 reads FQNEAQ. This CDR3 comprises 14 residues.

The chain carries TRBV5-6 and TRBJ1-2; D gene uncertain. Germline V gene data show CDR1 as SGHDT and CDR2 as YYEEEE. Deletions cut 0 bases from V and 4 bases from J, with 10 bases between. There are 14 residues in the CDR3. CDR3 in DNA: TGTGCCAGCAGCTTGGTGCAGAGCTTCTATGGCTACACCTTC. Its translation is CASSLVQSFYGYTF.

The chain couples TRBV5-1 to TRBJ1-6, with TRBD1 matching 11 bases. Germline V lookup: CDR1 SGHRS, CDR2 YFSETQ. The CDR3 has 16 residues. V trimming: 4 bases; J trimming: 7 bases; junction bases outside the gene matches: 7. Here the CDR3 reads CASSRRGTGGNSPLHF. CDR3 coding DNA: TGCGCCAGCAGCCGGCGCGGGACAGGGGGAAATTCACCCCTCCACTTT.

The CDR3, as DNA: TGTGCCAGCAGTGAACGTTGGGGAGCTGGAAACACCATATATTTT. Amino acids: CASSERWGAGNTIYF. The chain combines TRBV6-1 with TRBJ1-3; no clear D gene. The length of the CDR3 is 15 residues. The V end lost 2 bases, the J end lost 2 bases, and 10 bases lay between the germline ends. Per the germline V gene, CDR1 is MNHNS and CDR2 is SASEGT.

This rearrangement joins TRBV19 to TRBJ2-3, with D uncertain. V was clipped by 5 bases and J by 4 bases, with 10 bases between them. CDR1 and CDR2 (germline): LNHDA, SQIVND (reference sequence). The CDR3 consists of 13 residues. The CDR3 DNA sequence: TGTGCCAGTAGTGCAGTTTTATCAGATACGCAGTATTTT. This sequence encodes CASSAVLSDTQYF. Together with reference TRBV19 and TRBJ2-3, the CDR3 gives the full variable domain: DGGITQSPKYLFRKEGQNVTLSCEQNLNHDAMYWYRQDPGQGLRLIYYSQIVNDFQKGDIAEGYSVSREKKESFPLTVTSAQKNPTAFYLCASSAVLSDTQYFGPGTRLTVL.

This chain links TRBV7-8 with TRBJ2-5, with no clear D. The CDR3 spans 14 residues. CDR1 is SGHVS, CDR2 FQNEAQ, per germline. With 0 bases removed from V and 2 bases from J, the gap between germline ends came to 7 bases. The CDR3 sequence is CASSLAASQETQYF. As DNA, the CDR3 is TGTGCCAGCAGCTTAGCAGCCTCACAAGAGACCCAGTACTTC.

The rearrangement joins TRBV5-1 to TRBJ1-2; 9 bases match TRBD1. The V and J ends lost 4 bases and 5 bases, in that order; junction bases with no gene match: 9. CDR1 SGHRS and CDR2 YFSETQ come from the germline V gene. The CDR3 has 15 amino acids. The CDR3 DNA reads TGCGCCAGCAGCCTCGGACAGGGGATAACGTATGGCTACACCTTC. Its protein product is CASSLGQGITYGYTF.

The CDR3 DNA sequence: TGTGCCAGCAGTTCGGGGCCCTTCTACGAGCAGTACTTC. Residues: CASSSGPFYEQYF. V and J are TRBV27 and TRBJ2-7; either TRBD1 or TRBD2 may fit D (5 bases each). V shed 4 bases and J shed 3 bases, with 10 bases lying between them. The CDR3 spans 13 residues. CDR1 is MNHEY, CDR2 SMNVEV, per germline (reference sequence).

The chain employs TRBV2 and TRBJ2-7; TRBD1 aligns across 9 bases. The J call is uncertain, as TRBJ2-1 better fits the DNA end. Germline loops: CDR1 SNHLY, CDR2 FYNNEI. The CDR3 contains 15 residues. CDR3 loop: CASSEDRGRYNEQFF. In DNA, the CDR3 is TGTGCCAGCAGTGAGGACAGGGGCAGGTACAATGAGCAGTTCTTC.

The J gene is TRBJ1-1, the V gene TRBV6-2 or TRBV6-3, with D possibly TRBD1 on 5 matching bases. CDR3 length: 13 residues. Trimming left V 2 bases short and J 1 base short, with 5 bases between. Germline assignment: CDR1 MNHEY and CDR2 SVGEGT. CDR3 nucleotides: TGTGCCAGCAGTTACGGGGGGAACACTGAAGCTTTCTTT. As protein: CASSYGGNTEAFF.

The rearrangement uses TRBV5-8 and TRBJ1-6; D gene unclear. Germline V CDR1 and CDR2: SGHTS, YDEGEE. V lost 4 bases and J lost 8, with 16 bases in between. The CDR3 spans 15 residues. The CDR3 DNA reads as TGTGCCAGCAGCCCACGGACCTACGGGGATTCACCCCTCCACTTT. Protein product: CASSPRTYGDSPLHF.

The chain uses TRBV7-2 and TRBJ1-4; the match to TRBD1 covers 10 bases. The germline V gene has CDR1 SGHTA and CDR2 FQGNSA. The trim removed 5 bases at V and 0 bases at J, leaving 6 bases unmatched. The length of the CDR3 is 17 residues. The CDR3 nucleotides are TGTGCCAGCAGCCTGGGACAGGGGCATGCAACTAATGAAAAACTGTTTTTT. Residues: CASSLGQGHATNEKLFF.